Presented here are 20 T cell receptor beta chains from one specimen sequenced in a study of T cell responses to AZD1222 COVID-19 vaccine. Data came from immunoSEQ multiplex PCR; TCRdb stores just in-frame clones and leaves some out. Counted here are around 81,000 clones, over 80% occurring once; the ten biggest clones make up 2.9%. Sequencing used peripheral blood, obtained on day 0 of AZD1222 vaccination. All receptors derive from an adult in good health.

The chain combines TRBV29-1 with TRBJ2-7; 10 bases agree with TRBD1. The CDR3 contains 13 residues. Per the germline V gene, CDR1 is SQVTM and CDR2 is ANQGSEA. Unmatched junction bases numbered 2, after V lost 6 bases and J lost 0 bases. The CDR3 region is CSVTGGLSYEQYF. The CDR3, as DNA: TGCAGCGTGACAGGGGGCCTCTCCTACGAGCAGTACTTC.

V and J are TRBV10-3 and TRBJ2-7, with D maybe TRBD2 (6 bases). Germline assignment: CDR1 ENHRY and CDR2 SYGVKD. The CDR3 totals 12 residues. The V end lost 3 bases, the J end lost 5 bases, and 8 bases lay between the germline ends. The CDR3 loop reads CAISDAGNEQYF. CDR3 coding DNA: TGTGCCATCAGTGATGCGGGGAACGAGCAGTACTTC.

This chain joins TRBV7-3 and TRBJ1-2; 7 positions agree with TRBD1. This CDR3 region has 13 residues. CDR1 and CDR2 (germline): SGHTA, FQGTGA. Trimming removed 5 bases from V and 2 bases from J; junction bases left unmatched: 2. CDR3 in DNA: TGTGCCAGCAGCAGGGGACAGAACTATGGCTACACCTTC. Translating it yields CASSRGQNYGYTF.

The chain employs TRBV19 and TRBJ1-5; D ambiguous. The CDR3 is 11 amino acids. In germline, CDR1 is LNHDA, CDR2 SQIVND (reference sequence). Trimming cost V 7 bases and J 7 bases, with 8 bases left between them. CDR3 in amino acids: CASTRGQPQHF. The CDR3 nucleotides read TGTGCCAGTACACGTGGGCAGCCCCAGCATTTT.

The chain joins TRBV7-9 to TRBJ1-2, with 7 positions matching TRBD1. From germline, CDR1 is SEHNR and CDR2 FQNEAQ (reference sequence). This CDR3 comprises 17 residues. V lost 4 bases and J lost 2; bases outside the gene matches: 13. The DNA of the CDR3 is TGTGCCAGCAGCTATGTAGGACAGGTGACTCCGAACTATGGCTACACCTTC. It yields the protein CASSYVGQVTPNYGYTF.

The rearrangement links TRBV7-2 to TRBJ2-2; D unresolved. Trimming removed 1 base from V and 7 bases from J, with 10 bases in between. This CDR3 has 14 residues. Germline CDR1 and CDR2: SGHTA and FQGNSA. In DNA, the CDR3 is TGTGCCAGCAGCTTAGTACTGTTGGGCGGGGAGCTGTTTTTT. As protein: CASSLVLLGGELFF.

The rearrangement links TRBV11-2 to TRBJ2-7; the match to TRBD2 covers 10 bases. Germline V CDR1 and CDR2: SGHAT, FQNNGV. This CDR3 has 14 amino acids. Trimming cost V 5 bases and J 7 bases; bases outside gene matches: 8. CDR3 sequence reads: CASSEAGGRREQYF. CDR3 nucleotide sequence: TGTGCCAGCAGCGAAGCGGGGGGGCGGAGGGAGCAGTACTTC.

The chain couples TRBV12-3 or TRBV12-4 to TRBJ1-2; the match to TRBD1 covers 9 bases. Unmatched junction bases numbered 7, after V lost 6 bases and J lost 8 bases. This CDR3 spans 13 amino acids. The CDR3 nucleotides read TGTGCCAGCAGGCGGGGACAGGGAGACGGCTACACCTTC. Amino acid sequence: CASRRGQGDGYTF.

V is TRBV4-1 and J is TRBJ2-1; possible D gene TRBD1, 6 bases. This CDR3 comprises 15 residues. V was trimmed by 2 bases and J by 4 bases, leaving 12 bases between them. Germline V gene sequence: CDR1 MGHRA, CDR2 YSYEKL. The CDR3 loop reads CASSQSGTQYNEQFF. CDR3 in DNA: TGCGCCAGCAGCCAATCCGGGACACAGTACAATGAGCAGTTCTTC.

This chain joins TRBV9 and TRBJ2-7, with TRBD1 identical over 8 bases. CDR3 size: 14 residues. V lost 4 bases to trimming and J lost 0 bases; unmatched junction nucleotides: 3. CDR1 and CDR2 (germline): SGDLS, YYNGEE. In nucleotides, the CDR3 is TGTGCCAGCAGCTTCGACAGGGGCTCCTACGAGCAGTACTTC. It encodes CASSFDRGSYEQYF.

The V call is TRBV4-3, the J call TRBJ2-7, with 7 positions matching TRBD2. The germline gives CDR1 LGHNA, CDR2 YSLEER. The V and J ends lost 0 bases and 0 bases, in that order; junction bases with no gene match: 5. The CDR3 spans 16 residues. The CDR3 loop is CASSQDRASGSYEQYF. The CDR3 DNA is TGCGCCAGCAGCCAAGATCGGGCTAGCGGCTCCTACGAGCAGTACTTC.

This clone was seen only a few times. The V and J genes are TRBV5-1 and TRBJ1-3, with D tentatively TRBD1 (6 bases). CDR1 is SGHRS and CDR2 is YFSETQ in the germline V gene. This CDR3 has 15 residues. Between the trimmed V and J ends, which lost 6 bases and 0 bases, there was a span of 13 bases. CDR3 region: CASNRDGNSGNTIYF. CDR3 bases: TGCGCCAGCAACAGGGACGGCAACTCTGGAAACACCATATATTTT.

This clone was counted only a few times. The chain carries TRBV5-8 and TRBJ1-1; possibly TRBD1 for D (5 bases). V was clipped by 9 bases and J by 5 bases, with 17 bases between them. CDR1 is SGHTS, CDR2 YDEGEE, per germline. The CDR3 loop spans 13 amino acids. The CDR3 protein is CAIEARVRTEAFF. CDR3 DNA: TGTGCCATCGAAGCCAGGGTTCGGACTGAAGCTTTCTTT.

The chain uses TRBV4-1 and TRBJ1-1; D unclear. This CDR3 contains 14 residues. The germline CDR1 and CDR2 sequences are MGHRA and YSYEKL. V lost 4 bases, J lost 3 bases, and 12 bases lay in between. The CDR3 spells CASSPTGLDTEAFF. The CDR3, as DNA: TGCGCCAGCAGCCCCACTGGGCTTGACACTGAAGCTTTCTTT.

There are a few counts of this clone. This rearrangement joins TRBV5-6 to TRBJ1-3; D call uncertain. V dropped 1 base and J dropped 2 bases, with 7 bases sitting between them. This CDR3 comprises 14 residues. CDR1 and CDR2 (germline): SGHDT, YYEEEE. CDR3 DNA sequence: TGTGCCAGCAGCTTGTGGGAAACTGGAAACACCATATATTTT. Its protein product is CASSLWETGNTIYF.

This sequence joins TRBV28 and TRBJ2-7; D is uncertain. Germline values: CDR1 MDHEN, CDR2 SYDVKM. The CDR3 spans 14 residues. The germline V and J ends were trimmed by 5 bases and 3 bases, with 14 bases remaining between them. The CDR3 loop is CASSPQGPIYEQYF. CDR3 nucleotide sequence: TGTGCCAGCAGTCCCCAAGGGCCCATCTACGAGCAGTACTTC.

The chain uses TRBV9 and TRBJ2-1; D not resolved. V was cut by 3 bases and J by 0 bases, with 4 bases left in between. Per the germline V gene, CDR1 is SGDLS and CDR2 is YYNGEE. The CDR3 totals 13 residues. The CDR3 spells CASSGRSYNEQFF. The CDR3 nucleotides read TGTGCCAGCAGCGGCCGCTCCTACAATGAGCAGTTCTTC. Full variable domain (outside the CDR3, taken from reference TRBV9 and TRBJ2-1): DSGVTQTPKHLITATGQRVTLRCSPRSGDLSVYWYQQSLDQGLQFLIQYYNGEERAKGNILERFSAQQFPDLHSELNLSSLELGDSALYFCASSGRSYNEQFFGPGTRLTVL.

The chain is built from TRBV5-1 and TRBJ2-5; TRBD2 might be the D (5 bases). The V end was cut by 3 bases, the J end by 1 base, with 13 bases between. This CDR3 has 15 residues. CDR1 and CDR2 (germline): SGHRS, YFSETQ. CDR3 nucleotides: TGCGCCAGCAGCTCGGGCCTTGGGAGCCAAGAGACCCAGTACTTC. This gives the protein CASSSGLGSQETQYF.

The V gene is TRBV9, the J gene TRBJ2-1, with 8 bases lining up with TRBD2. V lost 6 bases, J lost 7 bases, and 12 bases stayed unmatched. Germline V gene data show CDR1 as SGDLS and CDR2 as YYNGEE. CDR3 length: 15 amino acids. The CDR3 DNA reads TGTGCCAGCACCTTCCGTGACGGGGGGGATAATGAGCAGTTCTTC. Its protein is CASTFRDGGDNEQFF.

The chain links TRBV19 to TRBJ1-6; TRBD1 might be the D (5 bases). V lost 3 bases and J 2 bases, leaving 14 bases between the germline ends. Germline CDR1 is LNHDA and CDR2 is SQIVND (reference sequence). The CDR3 spans 17 residues. For the CDR3, the DNA is TGTGCCAGTAGTATTAAGGGACGTGGCGCCTATAATTCACCCCTCCACTTT. It codes for CASSIKGRGAYNSPLHF.